These 21 T cell receptor beta chains share one sample of origin, sequenced in a study of brain T cells in children with intractable seizures. Sequencing used immunoSEQ multiplex PCR; TCRdb keeps in-frame clones, though not all of them. This repertoire shows 100,000 to 120,000 clones, 85% to 95% found once; its top ten account for 3.5% to 4%. The source material was peripheral blood, sampled at surgery. The source is a boy in the first two years of life with hemimegalencephaly and intractable seizures.

The gene calls are TRBV6-5 and TRBJ1-6; D not resolved. This CDR3 has 14 amino acids. The V end lost 2 bases, the J end lost 2 bases, and 4 bases lay between the germline ends. Germline V CDR1 and CDR2: MNHEY, SVGAGI. CDR3 amino acids: CASSYDAYNSPLHF. The CDR3 bases are TGTGCCAGCAGTTACGACGCCTATAATTCACCCCTCCACTTT.

The V call is TRBV7-2, the J call TRBJ1-5, with a weak D call TRBD1 (5 bases). The CDR3 totals 17 residues. CDR1 and CDR2 from the germline V gene are SGHTA and FQGNSA. Trimming cost V 1 base and J 7 bases, with 20 bases left between them. CDR3 bases: TGTGCCAGCAGCTTAGAGGCAGGGCTACCCAAGGGGCAGCCCCAGCATTTT. Translating gives CASSLEAGLPKGQPQHF.

The V call is TRBV9, the J call TRBJ2-1; 8 bases map to TRBD2. Germline CDR1 and CDR2: SGDLS and YYNGEE. The V segment lost 8 bases and the J segment 7 bases; nucleotides outside the gene matches: 17. The CDR3 runs to 16 residues. The CDR3 DNA reads TGTGCCAGTCCGGGAGGGGATAGCGGGAAATTAAATGAGCAGTTCTTC. Translating it yields CASPGGDSGKLNEQFF.

The chain couples TRBV25-1 to TRBJ2-1; no reliable D call. V dropped 4 bases and J dropped 9 bases, with 7 bases sitting between them. Germline V gene data show CDR1 as MGHDK and CDR2 as SYGVNS. The CDR3 runs 11 residues. As DNA, the CDR3 is TGTGCCAGCAGTGGTTTCGCTGAGCAGTTCTTC. Amino acids: CASSGFAEQFF.

The rearrangement links TRBV27 to TRBJ1-2; 8 nucleotides match TRBD1. V shed 4 bases and J 5 bases; nucleotides not matched to a gene: 12. Germline CDR1 and CDR2: MNHEY and SMNVEV (reference sequence). This CDR3 is built from 16 residues. The CDR3 sequence is CASSSPGSTGDYGYTF. For the CDR3, the DNA is TGTGCCAGCAGTTCCCCAGGTTCGACAGGGGATTATGGCTACACCTTC.

This chain joins TRBV2 and TRBJ1-1; a possible D gene is TRBD1 (5 bases). Germline V gene sequence: CDR1 SNHLY, CDR2 FYNNEI. The CDR3 extends over 16 amino acids. The germline V and J ends were trimmed by 7 bases and 0 bases, with 18 bases remaining between them. CDR3 protein: CASTFVSGRVNTEAFF. The CDR3 nucleotides are TGTGCCAGCACGTTCGTCTCCGGCAGGGTGAACACTGAAGCTTTCTTT.

V usage is TRBV3-1 (or the pseudogene TRBV3-2) and J usage is TRBJ2-4; D uncertain. CDR3 size: 17 residues. Germline CDR1 LGHDT, CDR2 YNNKEL (reference sequence). V was cut by 4 bases and J by 4 bases, with 20 bases left in between. The CDR3 here is CASSLGCPFAKKNIQYF. In DNA, the CDR3 is TGTGCCAGCAGCCTAGGATGTCCATTTGCAAAGAAAAACATTCAGTACTTC.

The chain has TRBV7-6 and TRBJ2-7, with TRBD2 matching 12 bases. The CDR3 covers 15 residues. J was trimmed by 7 bases and V by 5 bases; bases with no gene match: 9. The germline gives CDR1 SGHVS, CDR2 FNYEAQ. CDR3 in DNA: TGTGCCAGCAGCATCTCTAGCGGGAGGGCTCAAGAGCAGTACTTC. Translating it yields CASSISSGRAQEQYF.

This clone was seen only once. The V and J genes are TRBV27 and TRBJ1-1, with D possibly TRBD1 on 5 matching bases. The CDR3 spans 14 residues. The V gene's germline CDR1 is MNHEY and CDR2 SMNVEV (reference sequence). V lost 3 bases and J 4 bases, leaving 12 bases between the germline ends. As DNA, the CDR3 is TGTGCCAGCAGTTTGTATCGGGGGGGCACTGAAGCTTTCTTT. Translated: CASSLYRGGTEAFF.

The rearrangement uses TRBV20-1 and TRBJ1-1; 7 bases are shared with TRBD1. The V gene end was trimmed by 2 bases and the J gene end by 14 bases; junction bases not matched to a gene: 5. CDR1 is DFQATT, CDR2 SNEGSKA, per germline (reference sequence). The CDR3 is 10 amino acids. The CDR3 sequence is CSARPHRGFF. CDR3 DNA sequence: TGCAGTGCTAGACCCCACAGGGGATTCTTT.

This chain connects TRBV5-1 to TRBJ2-3, with D perhaps matching TRBD1 (6 bases). Trimming left V 0 bases short and J 1 base short, with 9 bases between. The CDR3 has 15 residues. Germline values: CDR1 SGHRS, CDR2 YFSETQ. CDR3 coding DNA: TGCGCCAGCAGCTTGGGGGCAGGGGGCACAGATACGCAGTATTTT. Residues: CASSLGAGGTDTQYF.

This clone was counted a single time. The chain links TRBV25-1 to TRBJ1-2; weak D call: TRBD1 (5 bases). The germline V gene encodes CDR1 MGHDK and CDR2 SYGVNS. This CDR3 is built from 15 residues. Between the trimmed V and J ends, which lost 0 bases and 4 bases, there was a span of 12 bases. The CDR3 loop is CASSEYIREGYGYTF. CDR3 DNA sequence: TGTGCCAGCAGTGAATACATCAGGGAGGGCTATGGCTACACCTTC.

This rearrangement joins TRBV28 to TRBJ2-7; 13 bases line up with TRBD2. CDR3 length: 15 residues. V dropped 2 bases and J dropped 3; count of bases not matched to a gene: 1. Germline CDR1 is MDHEN and CDR2 is SYDVKM. CDR3 DNA sequence: TGTGCCAGCAGTTTACGACTAGCGGGAGGCTACGAGCAGTACTTC. Residues: CASSLRLAGGYEQYF.

The chain has TRBV27 and TRBJ2-1; 9 nucleotides align to TRBD1. From germline, CDR1 is MNHEY and CDR2 SMNVEV (reference sequence). The CDR3 covers 18 residues. After removal of 0 bases from V and 6 bases from J, the junction contained 12 bases not matched to a gene. The CDR3 coding sequence is TGTGCCAGCAGTTTATCGAAAATCTGGACAGGGGTTATCAATGAGCAGTTCTTC. It codes for CASSLSKIWTGVINEQFF.

V usage is TRBV28 and J usage is TRBJ1-5, with D tentatively TRBD1 (5 bases). Per germline, CDR1 MDHEN and CDR2 SYDVKM. V was pared by 7 bases and J by 3 bases, with 13 bases between. This CDR3 is 14 amino acids long. This chain's CDR3 is CASNGGFPNQPQHF. The CDR3 DNA reads TGTGCCAGCAATGGGGGATTTCCCAATCAGCCCCAGCATTTT.

The J gene is TRBJ1-5, the V gene TRBV20-1, with D possibly matching TRBD1 (6 bases). The CDR3 is 21 amino acids. Per germline, CDR1 DFQATT and CDR2 SNEGSKA (reference sequence). Trimming shortened V by 3 bases and J by 0 bases, and 30 bases separated the two germline ends. The CDR3: CSASFSAGVPDSLYSNQPQHF. CDR3 DNA: TGCAGTGCTAGTTTTAGTGCAGGCGTTCCGGACAGCCTTTATAGCAATCAGCCCCAGCATTTT.

This clone appeared a single time. V and J are TRBV6-5 and TRBJ1-4; no clear D gene. V lost 7 bases and J 8 bases, leaving 14 bases between the germline ends. CDR3 size: 13 residues. CDR1 is MNHEY, CDR2 SVGAGI, per germline. In DNA, the CDR3 is TGTGCCAGCACCCCGACGGTGGGGGAAAAACTGTTTTTT. Protein product: CASTPTVGEKLFF.

The chain uses TRBV2 and TRBJ2-7; TRBD1 matches 8 bases. This CDR3 contains 16 residues. V shed 2 bases and J 2 bases; nucleotides not matched to a gene: 8. Germline CDR1 is SNHLY and CDR2 is FYNNEI. Here the CDR3 reads CASSERQGALPYEQYF. The DNA of the CDR3 is TGTGCCAGCAGTGAAAGGCAGGGGGCGCTTCCCTACGAGCAGTACTTC.

This chain connects TRBV28 to TRBJ2-1, with TRBD2 matching 9 bases. Unmatched junction bases numbered 7, after V lost 7 bases and J lost 3 bases. The CDR3 totals 15 residues. CDR1 MDHEN and CDR2 SYDVKM come from the germline V gene. The CDR3 coding sequence is TGTGCCAGCACGCCTTTGACTAGCGGCTACAATGAGCAGTTCTTC. This gives the protein CASTPLTSGYNEQFF. The variable domain in full, completed from reference TRBV28 and TRBJ2-1, reads DVKVTQSSRYLVKRTGEKVFLECVQDMDHENMFWYRQDPGLGLRLIYFSYDVKMKEKGDIPEGYSVSREKKERFSLILESASTNQTSMYLCASTPLTSGYNEQFFGPGTRLTVL.

The rearrangement uses TRBV24-1 and TRBJ2-2; 8 bases are a match to TRBD2. V was clipped by 5 bases and J by 5 bases; unmatched bases: 3. Germline V CDR1 and CDR2: KGHDR, SFDVKD. The CDR3 spans 14 residues. The CDR3 nucleotides read TGTGCCACCAGTGTGGCTAGCGGGACCGGGGAGCTGTTTTTT. Its translation: CATSVASGTGELFF.

The CDR3 region is CASSLDWTLSSYNEQFF. The CDR3 DNA sequence: TGTGCCAGCAGCTTAGATTGGACTTTGAGCTCCTACAATGAGCAGTTCTTC. The chain joins TRBV7-6 to TRBJ2-1; the D gene is possibly TRBD2 (5 bases). Per germline, CDR1 SGHVS and CDR2 FNYEAQ. V gave up 1 base and J gave up 0 bases, with 13 bases separating them. The CDR3 sequence is 17 residues long.